This TCR beta chain is from a study of T cell clusters in autoimmune cytopenias. Study overall: Per sample, median TRB depth was around 51,000 reads, yielding a median about 2,400 distinct clonotypes. Regarding the study as a whole: Clustering suggested that physiological T cell clusters were missing in primary autoimmune cytopenia patients.

Of note for this clonotype: The antigen is undetermined.

Each sample's input was 250 to 300 ng genomic DNA, 30,000 to 45,000 genome equivalents. This CDR3 region has 13 residues. The germline V gene encodes CDR1 SGHNT and CDR2 YENEEA. TRB rearrangements were amplified by touch-down multiplex PCR with mixed TRB-A/B primers. For each CDR3 protein, TCRdb gives one entry from its re-call of the multiplex PCR reads, without DNA. Its listing shows about 6,300 distinct CDR3 sequences. The sample was also reused in another study, on T cell repertoires in aging, cancer and after chemotherapy. This second study says: The whole study produced a dataset of around 8.4 million TCR reads. Healthy donors lost TCR diversity with age mainly through richness, cancer patients through richness and evenness.

This rearrangement joins TRBV11-3 to TRBJ2-7; TCRdb lists TRBD1, though no DNA is available to test this call. The TCR was taken from a human donor in good health. The sample consisted of peripheral blood. The CDR3 region is CASSQAQGYEQYF.